This T cell receptor beta chain was recovered during a study of T cells in Graves' hyperthyroidism and ophthalmopathy (dated by TCRdb to between 2018 and 2020). For the wider study: Peripheral blood samples were taken at initial diagnosis, before any treatment was given. To identify TCR V-J signatures that set the groups apart, the researchers used a discovery cohort of 90 to 100 patients, made up of fewer than 50 with Graves' ophthalmopathy and 57 with stable Graves' hyperthyroidism. An independent validation cohort of under 20 hyperthyroidism patients and about 15 patients who later progressed to ophthalmopathy tested prospective prediction of ophthalmopathy. For training and testing, the 80 to 100 patients in the discovery cohort were randomly divided in a 7:3 ratio. The study also compared thyroid tissue and blood T-cell repertoires from a handful of Graves' hyperthyroidism patients. After blood sampling, hyperthyroidism patients were treated with methimazole at a starting dose of 30 mg daily, and ophthalmopathy patients were treated with high-dose intravenous methylprednisolone. The paper describes TCR Vbeta CDR3 sequencing of 135 peripheral blood samples, made up of some 42 ophthalmopathy patients, around 78 hyperthyroidism patients and roughly 17 progressor patients. Findings and caveats that apply to the study as a whole: In cross-validation, a model built on a 13 V-J signature told ophthalmopathy apart from stable hyperthyroidism with under 90% sensitivity and approximately 81% specificity, and in testing the same model reached 80%/75%. In validation, the model predicted progression to ophthalmopathy a median of approximately 6.3 months before onset, with roughly 70% sensitivity and about 72% specificity. No statistical method was used to set the sample size in advance, and investigators knew the group allocation. Most expanded thyroid clonotypes (frequency above 0.001) were also detected in blood, suggesting blood repertoires may reflect thyroid immune responses.

V is shortened by 3 bases, J by 7 bases, and the region joining them spans 6 bases. Inclusive of the bounding cysteine and phenylalanine, the CDR3 is 11 residues long. CDR3 DNA is the only sequence kept; it has 33 bases, read in frame from the first base. From the germline V gene, CDR1 is SQVTM and CDR2 is ANQGSEA. Amplification of TCR beta CDR3 regions was carried out from RNA transcripts. A first-round RT-PCR of the TCR CDR3 used the HTBI primer set with the Qiagen OneStep RT-PCR kit. A second multiplex PCR round built the libraries, followed by size selection and purification. Sequencing of the libraries was done on an Illumina HiSeq2000 using paired-end 100 bp reads. The source study handled its data this way. SOAPnuke was used to process the raw data, throwing out any read that contained adapters or uncalled bases, had a mean Phred below 15, or lacked an exact constant-primer or identifier match. High-quality paired reads were merged using COPE v1.2.5, and each unique nucleotide sequence was defined as a clonotype. Clonotypes were aligned to IMGT TRBV, TRBD and TRBJ reference segments using MiTCR v1.1. Only V-J combinations with frequency above 0.0001, covering 98% to 99.2% of repertoires, were analysed. A TCS score was defined as the ratio between F50 (clonal expansion) and ExV (chaos), using BLOSUM62-based TCRdist between CDR3 peptides within each V-J. Welch's t-statistics and random forest reduced roughly 500 V-J features to some 14, which were used in a naive Bayes classifier (R e1071). TCRdb cleaned the public reads at Q25 with fastp, built clones with MiXCR and kept in-frame beta chains. Each record represents a unique CDR3 protein, reported with the most common genes and DNA among its rows. The V and J calls here are based on TCRdb, not the publication. The sample table records about 290,000 distinct CDR3 sequences; roughly a fifth of these occur just once. 35% to 45% of the sample goes to the ten largest clones.

Notes on this clonotype: Its cognate antigen has yet to be identified. Base qualities are not provided; no much larger clone lies one nucleotide away.

Ophthalmopathy patients had moderately to severely active disease, with a Clinical Activity Score of 3 or more, a NOSPECS grade of 4 or more, and a disease duration of less than 3 months. The study excluded patients with uncontrolled infections, other autoimmune diseases, pregnancy or lactation. Clinical symptoms, serum thyroxine and TRAb, thyroid ultrasound, and orbital computed tomography formed the basis for the diagnoses. Ficoll-Paque density gradient centrifugation was used to isolate PBMCs from 9.5 to 10 ml of fresh peripheral blood. Total RNA was extracted with Trizol reagent, and quality was checked on an Agilent 2100 Bioanalyzer.

This receptor was obtained from a man aged 50-59 years with Graves' ophthalmopathy. Sequencing was performed on blood. The sequence is built from TRBV29-1 and TRBJ2-2; the D gene lacks a confident call. The CDR3 protein: CSVESVGELFF. The DNA sequence reads TGCAGCGTTGAGAGTGTCGGGGAGCTGTTTTTT.